A single sample gave rise to the 18 T cell receptor beta chains below, sequenced in a study of T-cell reconstitution after alpha-beta-depleted transplantation in children. TCRbeta library construction was performed incorporating unique molecular identifiers. MiXCR, applied by TCRdb to the PCR reads, yields one record per CDR3 protein. The sample shows more than 200,000 distinct CDR3 sequences, roughly 18% of them seen only once. The specimen was PBMCs, mostly from graft donor cells, collected 360 days after TCRalphabeta/CD19-depleted stem cell transplant. The source of these receptors is a male patient aged 2 to 10 who had a stem cell transplant for acute lymphoblastic leukemia, so the T cells may come from the graft donor.

The chain carries TRBV30 and TRBJ2-7; D is unresolved. The CDR3 consists of 12 residues. The V end lost 2 bases, the J end lost 0 bases, and 5 bases lay between the germline ends. The germline gives CDR1 GTSNPN, CDR2 SVGIG (reference sequence). This CDR3 is CAWSHSSYEQYF. Written as DNA, the CDR3 is TGTGCCTGGAGTCATAGCTCCTACGAGCAGTACTTC.

This clonotype has only a few counts. The chain links TRBV18 to TRBJ2-7; a possible D gene is TRBD2 (6 bases). V shed 1 base and J shed 3 bases, with 13 bases lying between them. The V gene's germline CDR1 is KGHSH and CDR2 LQKENI. The CDR3 is made up of 15 amino acids. CDR3 sequence (DNA): TGTGCCAGCTCACCACGAACGGGGGTTGACTACGAGCAGTACTTC. It yields the protein CASSPRTGVDYEQYF.

This clonotype was recorded a few times. This chain joins TRBV11-2 and TRBJ2-7; no definite D call. Trimming took off 4 bases at V and 3 bases at J, with 10 bases between the two ends. Germline V gene sequence: CDR1 SGHAT, CDR2 FQNNGV. The CDR3 has 13 residues. The CDR3 nucleotides read TGTGCCAGCAGCTGGAGCACTAACTACGAGCAGTACTTC. Its protein is CASSWSTNYEQYF.

The rearrangement links TRBV29-1 to TRBJ1-1; D gene ambiguous. From germline, CDR1 is SQVTM and CDR2 ANQGSEA. V lost 6 bases and J 6 bases, leaving 14 bases between the germline ends. The CDR3 spans 12 residues. The CDR3 nucleotides are TGCAGCGTGGTAAGCCGTGTGGCTGAAGCTTTCTTT. Its protein product is CSVVSRVAEAFF.

V is TRBV7-8 and J is TRBJ2-5, with 15 bases fitting TRBD2. The CDR3 extends over 15 amino acids. Unmatched junction bases numbered 3, after V lost 5 bases and J lost 5 bases. The germline V gene encodes CDR1 SGHVS and CDR2 FQNEAQ. The CDR3 loop is CASSLGTSGRETQYF. DNA for the CDR3: TGTGCCAGCAGCCTAGGGACTAGCGGGAGGGAGACCCAGTACTTC.

This clonotype was seen a few times. The chain carries TRBV4-2 and TRBJ1-5; D unclear. With 0 bases removed from V and 1 base from J, the gap between germline ends came to 10 bases. This CDR3 contains 16 residues. In germline, CDR1 is LGHNA, CDR2 YNFKEQ. CDR3 DNA sequence: TGTGCCAGCAGCCAAGATGGTAGCAGGAGCAATCAGCCCCAGCATTTT. It codes for CASSQDGSRSNQPQHF.

This clonotype was counted a few times. The chain couples TRBV7-6 to TRBJ2-1; the D gene is possibly TRBD2 (7 bases). Germline CDR1 SGHVS, CDR2 FNYEAQ. The CDR3 runs 18 residues. The V end was cut by 5 bases, the J end by 0 bases, with 20 bases between. The CDR3 protein is CASSTARGGLSSYNEQFF. The CDR3 bases are TGTGCCAGCAGCACGGCAAGGGGGGGTTTGAGCTCCTACAATGAGCAGTTCTTC.

This clonotype showed up just a few times. This chain links TRBV4-2 with TRBJ2-3, with a tentative D call TRBD1 (5 bases). V was cut by 4 bases and J by 6 bases, with 11 bases left in between. The CDR3 is made up of 13 amino acids. In germline, CDR1 is LGHNA, CDR2 YNFKEQ. In DNA, the CDR3 is TGTGCCAGCAGCCGGGGCTGGGGCGATACGCAGTATTTT. Protein: CASSRGWGDTQYF.

This rearrangement joins TRBV24-1 to TRBJ2-7, with TRBD1 as a possible D gene (6 bases). The CDR3 contains 13 residues. Trimming left V 3 bases short and J 6 bases short, with 11 bases between. Germline values: CDR1 KGHDR, CDR2 SFDVKD. CDR3 protein: CATSDVTGTEQYF. CDR3 DNA: TGTGCCACCAGTGATGTTACAGGGACCGAGCAGTACTTC.

This clonotype was detected many times. The rearrangement joins TRBV5-1 to TRBJ2-5, with 7 bases that match TRBD1. This CDR3 is built from 14 residues. Germline V gene sequence: CDR1 SGHRS, CDR2 YFSETQ. With V trimmed by 4 bases and J by 2 bases, 5 bases remained unmatched. CDR3 nucleotides: TGCGCCAGCAGCCCGGACAGGCCTCAAGAGACCCAGTACTTC. This sequence encodes CASSPDRPQETQYF.

The chain recombines TRBV7-2 with TRBJ2-5; D unresolved. This CDR3 spans 12 amino acids. Germline-derived CDR1 and CDR2 are SGHTA and FQGNSA. Trimming pared 0 bases from V and 6 bases from J, leaving 5 bases between. The CDR3 region is CASSLAGKTQYF. The CDR3 nucleotides read TGTGCCAGCAGCTTAGCGGGGAAGACCCAGTACTTC.

This chain uses TRBV7-2 with TRBJ2-3, with 9 bases that match TRBD2. The CDR3 length is 16 residues. The V segment lost 1 base and the J segment 0 bases; nucleotides outside the gene matches: 2. The germline V gene encodes CDR1 SGHTA and CDR2 FQGNSA. Written as DNA, the CDR3 is TGTGCCAGCAGCTTAGGTAGCGGGGGTAGCACAGATACGCAGTATTTT. It yields the protein CASSLGSGGSTDTQYF.

V usage is TRBV10-3 and J usage is TRBJ2-2; tentative D call: TRBD1 (5 bases). Germline values: CDR1 ENHRY, CDR2 SYGVKD. This CDR3 has 13 residues. V was cut by 10 bases and J by 3 bases, with 12 bases left in between. The CDR3 region has the DNA TGTGCCACTACTCAAGGGGACACCGGGGAGCTGTTTTTT. The encoded protein is CATTQGDTGELFF.

The table lists this clonotype with many counts. The chain is built from TRBV15 and TRBJ1-6; 9 bases line up with TRBD1. The ends lost 3 bases at V and 8 bases at J; junction bases unmatched: 5. Germline CDR1 reads LNHNV; CDR2 reads YYDKDF (reference sequence). The CDR3 loop spans 15 amino acids. CDR3 sequence reads: CATSSSDRGDSPLHF. The CDR3 nucleotides are TGTGCCACCAGCAGTTCGGACAGGGGTGATTCACCCCTCCACTTT.

This clonotype came up many times. This sequence joins TRBV4-1 and TRBJ2-1; no clear D. The germline CDR1 and CDR2 sequences are MGHRA and YSYEKL. Trimming cost V 1 base and J 8 bases, with 12 bases left between them. This CDR3 is built from 14 residues. The CDR3: CASSQALGRHEQFF. The DNA of the CDR3 is TGCGCCAGCAGCCAAGCCCTAGGCAGGCATGAGCAGTTCTTC.

The chain links TRBV7-6 to TRBJ2-5, with 8 bases fitting TRBD2. Germline assignment: CDR1 SGHVS and CDR2 FNYEAQ. The trim removed 7 bases at V and 3 bases at J, leaving 4 bases unmatched. The CDR3 covers 13 residues. The CDR3 bases are TGTGCCAGCAAAGGTAGCGGGAAAGAGACCCAGTACTTC. Its protein is CASKGSGKETQYF.

This clonotype came up a few times. The V call is TRBV24-1, the J call TRBJ2-5; weak D call: TRBD2 (6 bases). This CDR3 is 13 amino acids long. The V and J ends lost 5 bases and 5 bases respectively, with 11 bases between them. The V gene's germline CDR1 is KGHDR and CDR2 SFDVKD. This CDR3 is CATSGGAGETQYF. The CDR3 DNA reads as TGTGCCACCAGTGGTGGGGCGGGGGAGACCCAGTACTTC.

V gene TRBV6-4 combines with J gene TRBJ2-5, with TRBD2 identical over 8 bases. Germline CDR1 MRHNA, CDR2 SNTAGT. The ends lost 5 bases at V and 2 bases at J; junction bases unmatched: 19. This CDR3 region has 19 residues. For the CDR3, the DNA is TGTGCCAGCAGTCCTGGCCATGCCGTGGTAGCGGGGTCACAAGAGACCCAGTACTTC. It codes for CASSPGHAVVAGSQETQYF.